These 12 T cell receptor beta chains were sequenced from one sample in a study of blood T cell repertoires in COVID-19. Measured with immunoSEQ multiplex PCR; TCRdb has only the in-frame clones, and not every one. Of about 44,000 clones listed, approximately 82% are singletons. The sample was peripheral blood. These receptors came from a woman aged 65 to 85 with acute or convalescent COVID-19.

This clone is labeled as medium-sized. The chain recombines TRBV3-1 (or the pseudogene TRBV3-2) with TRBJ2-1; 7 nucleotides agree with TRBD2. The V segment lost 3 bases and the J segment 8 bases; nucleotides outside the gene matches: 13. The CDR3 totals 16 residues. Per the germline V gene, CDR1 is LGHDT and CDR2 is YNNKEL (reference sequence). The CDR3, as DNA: TGTGCCAGCAGCCATGTGTCGGGCGGGAGAGGGGATGAGCAGTTCTTC. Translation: CASSHVSGGRGDEQFF.

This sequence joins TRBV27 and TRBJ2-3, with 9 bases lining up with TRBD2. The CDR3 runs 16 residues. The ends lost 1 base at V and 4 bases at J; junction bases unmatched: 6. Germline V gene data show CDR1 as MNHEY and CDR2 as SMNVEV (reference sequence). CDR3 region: CASSLWAGGWSDTQYF. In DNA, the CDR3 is TGTGCCAGCAGTTTATGGGCGGGAGGGTGGTCAGATACGCAGTATTTT.

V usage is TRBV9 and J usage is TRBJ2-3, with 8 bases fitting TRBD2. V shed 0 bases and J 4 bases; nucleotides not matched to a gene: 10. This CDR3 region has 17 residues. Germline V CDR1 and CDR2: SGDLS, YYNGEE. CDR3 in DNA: TGTGCCAGCAGCGTAGGGGGGAGCGGGAGTTTTGCAGATACGCAGTATTTT. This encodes CASSVGGSGSFADTQYF.

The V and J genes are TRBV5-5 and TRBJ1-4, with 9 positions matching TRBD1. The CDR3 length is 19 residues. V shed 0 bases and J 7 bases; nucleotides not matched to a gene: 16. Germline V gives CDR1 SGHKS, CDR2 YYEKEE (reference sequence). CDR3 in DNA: TGTGCCAGCAGCTTGGTTCTTCGACAGGGGGGGACGAAACCTGAAAAACTGTTTTTT. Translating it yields CASSLVLRQGGTKPEKLFF.

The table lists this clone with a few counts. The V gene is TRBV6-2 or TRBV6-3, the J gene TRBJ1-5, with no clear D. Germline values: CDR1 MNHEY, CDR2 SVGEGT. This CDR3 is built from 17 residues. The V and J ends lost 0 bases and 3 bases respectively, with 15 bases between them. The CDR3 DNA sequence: TGTGCCAGCAGTTACTCGGGCGCAGGTGGGTACAATCAGCCCCAGCATTTT. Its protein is CASSYSGAGGYNQPQHF.

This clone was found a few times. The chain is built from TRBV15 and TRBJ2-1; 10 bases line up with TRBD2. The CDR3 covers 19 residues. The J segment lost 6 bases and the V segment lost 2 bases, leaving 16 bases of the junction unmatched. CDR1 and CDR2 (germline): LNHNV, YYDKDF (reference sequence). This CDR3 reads CATSRPPPLAGGYGNEQFF. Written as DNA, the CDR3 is TGTGCCACCAGCAGACCCCCCCCTTTAGCGGGAGGATATGGCAATGAGCAGTTCTTC.

CDR3 region: CAFQDRNTEAFF. The CDR3 DNA is TGTGCCTTTCAGGACAGGAACACTGAAGCTTTCTTT. The chain recombines TRBV30 with TRBJ1-1; perhaps TRBD1 as D (6 bases). CDR1 is GTSNPN, CDR2 SVGIG, per germline (reference sequence). V lost 7 bases and J lost 1, with 10 bases in between. CDR3 size: 12 residues.

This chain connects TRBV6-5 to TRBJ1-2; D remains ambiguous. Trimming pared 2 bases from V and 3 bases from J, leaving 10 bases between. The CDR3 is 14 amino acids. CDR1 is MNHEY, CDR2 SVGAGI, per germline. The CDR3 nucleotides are TGTGCCAGCAGTTACGGAGGTATAGACTATGGCTACACCTTC. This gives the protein CASSYGGIDYGYTF.

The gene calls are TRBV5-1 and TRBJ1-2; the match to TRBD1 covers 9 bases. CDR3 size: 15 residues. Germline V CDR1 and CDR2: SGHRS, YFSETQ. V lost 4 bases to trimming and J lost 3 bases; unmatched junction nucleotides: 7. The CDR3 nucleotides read TGCGCCAGCAGCATTACAGGGGGCGTTTACTATGGCTACACCTTC. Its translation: CASSITGGVYYGYTF.

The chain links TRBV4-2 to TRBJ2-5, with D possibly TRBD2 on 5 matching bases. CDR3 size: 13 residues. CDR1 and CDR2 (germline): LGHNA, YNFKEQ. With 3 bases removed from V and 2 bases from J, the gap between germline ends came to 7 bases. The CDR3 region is CASSQERQETQYF. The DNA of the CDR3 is TGTGCCAGCAGCCAGGAGCGGCAAGAGACCCAGTACTTC.

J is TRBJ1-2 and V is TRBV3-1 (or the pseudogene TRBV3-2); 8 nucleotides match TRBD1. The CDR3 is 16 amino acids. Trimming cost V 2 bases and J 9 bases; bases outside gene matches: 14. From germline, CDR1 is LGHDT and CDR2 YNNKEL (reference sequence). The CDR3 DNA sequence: TGTGCCAGCAGCCAATCCCAGGGGGCCCAAGGATTACGCTACACCTTC. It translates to CASSQSQGAQGLRYTF.

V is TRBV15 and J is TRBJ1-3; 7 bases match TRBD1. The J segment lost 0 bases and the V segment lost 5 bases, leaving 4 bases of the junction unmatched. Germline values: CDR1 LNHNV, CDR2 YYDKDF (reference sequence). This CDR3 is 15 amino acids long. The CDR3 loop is CATSHDRASGNTIYF. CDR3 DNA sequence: TGTGCCACCAGCCACGACAGGGCCTCTGGAAACACCATATATTTT. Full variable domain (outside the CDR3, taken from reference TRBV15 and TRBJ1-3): DAMVIQNPRYQVTQFGKPVTLSCSQTLNHNVMYWYQQKSSQAPKLLFHYYDKDFNNEADTPDNFQSRRPNTSFCFLDIRSPGLGDTAMYLCATSHDRASGNTIYFGEGSWLTVV.